One TCR beta chain is described in this entry. A much larger clonotype is one base distant, so this may be a read error. A Seattle source enrolled patients during active infection and followed them longitudinally. The repertoire was sequenced with immunoSEQ multiplex PCR; TCRdb's copy has only in-frame clones and lacks some. The profile shows about 260,000 clones, about 91% of them singletons. With 5 bases removed from V and 1 base from J, the gap between germline ends came to 8 bases. Germline lookup yields CDR1 SNHLY and CDR2 FYNNEI. CDR3 length equals 13 residues. The entry originates in a study of blood T cell repertoires in COVID-19. Looking at the study overall: T cells, B-cell-depleted T cells, or PBMCs supplied cDNA or gDNA.

The receptor comes from a person aged 18 to 29 with COVID-19, enrolled during active disease. The chain carries TRBV2 and TRBJ1-1; possibly TRBD1 for D (6 bases). Specimen: peripheral blood. CDR3 protein: CASSSTGNTEAFF. The CDR3 DNA reads as TGTGCCAGCAGTTCGACAGGGAACACTGAAGCTTTCTTT. Full variable domain (remainder filled in from reference TRBV2 and TRBJ1-1): EPEVTQTPSHQVTQMGQEVILRCVPISNHLYFYWYRQILGQKVEFLVSFYNNEISEKSEIFDDQFSVERPDGSNFTLKIRSTKLEDSAMYFCASSSTGNTEAFFGQGTRLTVV.